The 25 T cell receptor beta chains below all came from one sample that was sequenced in a study of cytomegalovirus exposure and HLA in healthy donors. The PCR had 60 Vbeta and 13 Jbeta primers. Libraries were prepared by immunoSEQ multiplex PCR; TCRdb keeps only in-frame clonotypes and omits some of them. The sample lists 90,000 to 130,000 clones, 65% to 80% occurring once. Sequenced material: PBMCs. The source is a woman aged 55-69 years in good health and CMV-seropositive.

This clone was detected once. This sequence joins TRBV29-1 and TRBJ2-1, with TRBD2 matching over 7 bases. After removal of 2 bases from V and 1 base from J, the junction contained 8 bases not matched to a gene. The CDR3 length is 16 residues. CDR1 and CDR2 from the germline V gene are SQVTM and ANQGSEA. DNA for the CDR3: TGCAGCGTTGAAAACGTAGGGCGGGAGTCCTACAATGAGCAGTTCTTC. Protein sequence: CSVENVGRESYNEQFF.

The genes are TRBV7-9 and TRBJ2-2; 8 bases are shared with TRBD2. The CDR3 covers 14 residues. CDR1 is SEHNR and CDR2 is FQNEAQ in the germline V gene (reference sequence). Trimming cost V 9 bases and J 1 base; bases outside gene matches: 4. The CDR3: CARGSGGNTGELFF. Written as DNA, the CDR3 is TGTGCCAGGGGCAGCGGGGGGAACACCGGGGAGCTGTTTTTT.

The chain couples TRBV2 to TRBJ2-1; 9 bases agree with TRBD2. Germline CDR1 reads SNHLY; CDR2 reads FYNNEI. V lost 6 bases to trimming and J lost 4 bases; unmatched junction nucleotides: 4. CDR3 length equals 14 residues. The CDR3 DNA sequence: TGTGCCAGCAGCTCGCTAGCGGGGTACAATGAGCAGTTCTTC. This codes for CASSSLAGYNEQFF.

V gene TRBV5-4 combines with J gene TRBJ2-1; TRBD2 matches 10 bases. J lost 7 bases, V lost 4 bases, and 11 bases had no gene match. CDR3 size: 16 residues. Germline lookup yields CDR1 SGHNT and CDR2 YYREEE (reference sequence). CDR3: CASSNGVGLAWNEQFF. The CDR3 nucleotides are TGTGCCAGCAGCAATGGAGTGGGACTAGCGTGGAATGAGCAGTTCTTC.

The rearrangement links TRBV4-2 to TRBJ2-3; D may be TRBD2 (5 bases). Germline V gene data show CDR1 as LGHNA and CDR2 as YNFKEQ. CDR3 length equals 16 residues. The ends were cut back, 8 bases at V and 0 bases at J, with 18 bases in the middle. The CDR3 spells CASAPSIGESTDTQYF. CDR3 in DNA: TGTGCCAGCGCCCCAAGCATTGGGGAGAGCACAGATACGCAGTATTTT.

The chain employs TRBV7-8 and TRBJ1-5, with 7 bases matching TRBD1. J gave up 2 bases and V 5 bases, and 18 bases lay outside the gene matches. The CDR3 is 19 residues long. The germline V gene encodes CDR1 SGHVS and CDR2 FQNEAQ. CDR3 nucleotide sequence: TGTGCCAGCAGCCCCTCACAGGGGTACTTCGTTTCGGGCAATCAGCCCCAGCATTTT. Its protein is CASSPSQGYFVSGNQPQHF.

The chain uses TRBV18 and TRBJ1-6; 8 bases match TRBD1. The junction had 9 bases not matched to a gene; V was cut back by 6 bases and J by 5 bases. The germline V gene has CDR1 KGHSH and CDR2 LQKENI. The CDR3 consists of 16 residues. The CDR3 nucleotides are TGTGCCAGCTCGCGAACGGACAGGGCGAATAATTCACCCCTCCACTTT. Translated, it gives CASSRTDRANNSPLHF.

The chain uses TRBV18 and TRBJ1-4, with D perhaps TRBD1 (5 bases). Germline V CDR1 and CDR2: KGHSH, LQKENI. Trimming removed 3 bases at V and 0 bases at J, with 8 bases between. This CDR3 comprises 15 residues. The CDR3: CASSPPGTTNEKLFF. DNA for the CDR3: TGTGCCAGCTCACCCCCAGGGACAACTAATGAAAAACTGTTTTTT.

The rearrangement uses TRBV2 and TRBJ2-1; D perhaps matches TRBD1 (5 bases). The germline CDR1 and CDR2 sequences are SNHLY and FYNNEI. This CDR3 is built from 12 residues. Trimming took 7 bases from V and 3 from J, leaving 7 bases between them. CDR3 sequence: CASKDSYNEQFF. CDR3 nucleotides: TGTGCCAGCAAAGACAGCTACAATGAGCAGTTCTTC.

This clone has a handful of counts. The genes are TRBV7-2 and TRBJ2-1; TRBD1 aligns across 9 bases. Germline V gives CDR1 SGHTA, CDR2 FQGNSA. The CDR3 is made up of 19 amino acids. The junction had 16 bases not matched to a gene; V was cut back by 5 bases and J by 2 bases. The CDR3 nucleotides are TGTGCCAGCAGCGGACCGGGACAGGGAGAAGGACTAGCCTACAATGAGCAGTTCTTC. Amino acids: CASSGPGQGEGLAYNEQFF.

Comment on this clone: Mismatch with germline at one junction end may stem from a read error. The chain carries TRBV9 and TRBJ2-1, with 8 bases fitting TRBD2. The CDR3 spans 12 residues. Per germline, CDR1 SGDLS and CDR2 YYNGEE. The CDR3: CASTPLGLVYIF. In DNA, the CDR3 is TGTGCCAGCACCCCGCTGGGACTAGTTTATATCTTC. Using reference TRBV9 and TRBJ2-1 for the parts outside the CDR3, the full variable domain is DSGVTQTPKHLITATGQRVTLRCSPRSGDLSVYWYQQSLDQGLQFLIQYYNGEERAKGNILERFSAQQFPDLHSELNLSSLELGDSALYFCASTPLGLVYIFGPGTRLTVL.

This clone was counted once. This rearrangement joins TRBV15 to TRBJ1-2; no firm D call. The CDR3 contains 14 residues. The ends were cut back, 8 bases at V and 8 bases at J, with 21 bases in the middle. CDR1 is LNHNV, CDR2 YYDKDF, per germline (reference sequence). As DNA, the CDR3 is TGTGCCACCCGAGAGGGCAGTAATGTAGGCGGCTACACCTTC. Encoded protein: CATREGSNVGGYTF. Full variable domain (remainder filled in from reference TRBV15 and TRBJ1-2): DAMVIQNPRYQVTQFGKPVTLSCSQTLNHNVMYWYQQKSSQAPKLLFHYYDKDFNNEADTPDNFQSRRPNTSFCFLDIRSPGLGDTAMYLCATREGSNVGGYTFGSGTRLTVV.

This clone appeared once. The chain recombines TRBV19 with TRBJ1-2; 9 nucleotides line up with TRBD1. J lost 7 bases, V lost 8 bases, and 8 bases had no gene match. CDR1 and CDR2 (germline): LNHDA, SQIVND (reference sequence). This CDR3 has 13 residues. CDR3 sequence: CASAPGQGGGYTF. Written as DNA, the CDR3 is TGTGCCAGTGCTCCGGGACAGGGAGGTGGCTACACCTTC.

This clone was seen only a few times. This chain connects TRBV9 to TRBJ2-1; 13 bases align to TRBD2. Germline V gives CDR1 SGDLS, CDR2 YYNGEE. V lost 4 bases and J lost 4; bases outside the gene matches: 2. This CDR3 is 15 amino acids long. The CDR3 DNA follows: TGTGCCAGCAGCCCGGGACTAGCGGGGTACAATGAGCAGTTCTTC. This gives the protein CASSPGLAGYNEQFF.

The chain joins TRBV4-1 to TRBJ2-3, with D tentatively TRBD2 (6 bases). Trimming shortened V by 0 bases and J by 3 bases, and 19 bases separated the two germline ends. CDR1 is MGHRA, CDR2 YSYEKL, per germline. The CDR3 is 18 residues long. The CDR3 sequence is CASSQDLPRGLSTDTQYF. For the CDR3, the DNA is TGCGCCAGCAGCCAAGATCTTCCCCGGGGGTTGAGTACAGATACGCAGTATTTT.

The chain is built from TRBV21-1 and TRBJ1-1. TRBV21-1 is a pseudogene segment. The CDR3 loop spans 17 amino acids. CDR3 sequence reads: CASSAQWEGSNNTEAFF. CDR3 nucleotides: TGTGCCAGCAGCGCACAATGGGAGGGATCCAATAACACTGAAGCTTTCTTT.

The CDR3 is CASSIRAGGRQPQHF. CDR3 DNA sequence: TGTGCCAGTAGTATTCGGGCAGGAGGCCGTCAGCCCCAGCATTTT. This chain uses TRBV19 with TRBJ1-5; no reliable D call. The V end lost 3 bases, the J end lost 6 bases, and 15 bases lay between the germline ends. The CDR3 totals 15 residues. The V gene's germline CDR1 is LNHDA and CDR2 SQIVND (reference sequence).

The chain recombines TRBV19 with TRBJ2-6; TRBD2 might be the D (6 bases). Germline CDR1 and CDR2: LNHDA and SQIVND (reference sequence). This CDR3 is built from 20 residues. Trimming shortened V by 7 bases and J by 0 bases, and 25 bases separated the two germline ends. CDR3 sequence: CASTTIAGVTSYSGANVLTF. In nucleotides, the CDR3 is TGTGCCAGTACCACTATCGCTGGGGTGACTAGTTACTCTGGGGCCAACGTCCTGACTTTC. Filled out from reference TRBV19 and TRBJ2-6, the complete variable domain reads DGGITQSPKYLFRKEGQNVTLSCEQNLNHDAMYWYRQDPGQGLRLIYYSQIVNDFQKGDIAEGYSVSREKKESFPLTVTSAQKNPTAFYLCASTTIAGVTSYSGANVLTFGAGSRLTVL.

The chain recombines TRBV14 with TRBJ2-7, with 9 bases fitting TRBD1. Germline values: CDR1 SGHDN, CDR2 FVKESK. V lost 1 base to trimming and J lost 5 bases; unmatched junction nucleotides: 6. The CDR3 loop spans 15 amino acids. The CDR3 nucleotides read TGTGCCAGCAGCCAAGGCGGGACAGGGTCTGACGAGCAGTACTTC. It encodes CASSQGGTGSDEQYF.

The CDR3, as DNA: TGTGCCAGCAGTTTAGGAGCGGCCAAAACTTCTAACTATGGCTACACCTTC. Protein: CASSLGAAKTSNYGYTF. The chain recombines TRBV27 with TRBJ1-2, with D uncertain. V was clipped by 2 bases and J by 0 bases, with 16 bases between them. The germline gives CDR1 MNHEY, CDR2 SMNVEV (reference sequence). This CDR3 spans 17 amino acids.

The chain employs TRBV19 and TRBJ2-7; TRBD2 matches at 7 bases. Germline V lookup: CDR1 LNHDA, CDR2 SQIVND (reference sequence). The CDR3 loop spans 13 amino acids. V lost 6 bases, J lost 4 bases, and 6 bases stayed unmatched. The CDR3: CASSLGREYEQYF. The CDR3, as DNA: TGTGCCAGTAGCCTAGGGAGGGAGTACGAGCAGTACTTC.

The genes are TRBV27 and TRBJ2-3, with TRBD1 identical over 8 bases. Germline V gene sequence: CDR1 MNHEY, CDR2 SMNVEV (reference sequence). The CDR3 covers 14 residues. V lost 5 bases and J lost 0; bases outside the gene matches: 1. CDR3 in DNA: TGTGCCAGCAGTAGACAGGGGAGCACAGATACGCAGTATTTT. The encoded protein is CASSRQGSTDTQYF.

The CDR3 is CASSRNRFGNQPQHF. The DNA of the CDR3 is TGTGCCAGTAGTAGAAACAGGTTCGGCAATCAGCCCCAGCATTTT. The genes are TRBV19 and TRBJ1-5; maybe TRBD1 (5 bases). Per germline, CDR1 LNHDA and CDR2 SQIVND (reference sequence). Trimming shortened V by 4 bases and J by 2 bases, and 12 bases separated the two germline ends. CDR3 length: 15 residues.

This chain links TRBV19 with TRBJ2-1; D is possibly TRBD2 (5 bases). This CDR3 spans 14 amino acids. V was cut by 5 bases and J by 6 bases, with 14 bases left in between. CDR1 is LNHDA and CDR2 is SQIVND in the germline V gene (reference sequence). DNA of the CDR3: TGTGCCAGTAGTCCTCCCGCGGAGGCCAATGAGCAGTTCTTC. The encoded protein is CASSPPAEANEQFF.

The chain carries TRBV11-2 and TRBJ1-2; 7 positions agree with TRBD1. Germline V CDR1 and CDR2: SGHAT, FQNNGV. V shed 3 bases, J shed 5 bases, and the junction held 9 bases outside the gene matches. This CDR3 is 15 amino acids long. DNA for the CDR3: TGTGCCAGCAGCTTTTTGGGGACAGACAAGTATGGCTACACCTTC. It codes for CASSFLGTDKYGYTF.